This TCR beta chain was documented in a study of CD4 and CD8 cells across lung adenocarcinoma regions. Localized lung adenocarcinoma, a non-small cell lung cancer, affected the donors. TCRdb ran MiXCR on the PCR reads and lists one entry per CDR3 protein. The data show approximately 18,000 distinct CDR3 sequences, about half seen once. There are 15 residues in the CDR3. Germline loops: CDR1 MGHRA, CDR2 YSYEKL. The TCR was taken from a female donor with lung adenocarcinoma. The CD4 and CD8 labels of this study may be unreliable. The V call is TRBV4-1, the J call TRBJ2-5, with D maybe TRBD1 (5 bases). The DNA matches TRBJ2-7 better at its end, which makes the J call doubtful. The material sequenced was CD8+ T cells from the center of a lung tumor. Here the CDR3 DNA reads TGCGCCAGCAGCCCTATAACAGGTTGGTTCTACGAGCAGTACTTC. Protein: CASSPITGWFYEQYF.